A single sample is the source of the 16 T cell receptor beta chains below, sequenced in a study of shared clonotypes between healthy human individuals. Method: immunoSEQ multiplex PCR; TCRdb's copy keeps in-frame clones and lacks some. This sample yields 650,000 to 700,000 clones, of which roughly 88% are seen a single time; 34% belongs to the top ten. The sequencing input was memory CD8+ T cells from PBMCs. Subset indicated: CD45RO+ cells pooled with CCR7-negative TemRA cells. Receptor source: a man aged 18 to 30 in good health. Some clones in this sample may be carry-over from other donors' samples.

The CDR3 sequence: CAWIGDSIYEQYF. The DNA of the CDR3 is TGTGCCTGGATAGGGGACTCGATCTACGAGCAGTACTTC. The gene calls are TRBV30 and TRBJ2-7; the D gene is possibly TRBD2 (6 bases). This CDR3 region has 13 residues. V lost 4 bases and J 3 bases, leaving 13 bases between the germline ends. Germline CDR1 GTSNPN, CDR2 SVGIG (reference sequence).

This clone was counted once. The V gene is TRBV7-9, the J gene TRBJ2-2; a weak D match, TRBD2 (6 bases). V was cut by 5 bases and J by 0 bases, with 13 bases left in between. Germline-derived CDR1 and CDR2 are SEHNR and FQNEAQ (reference sequence). The CDR3 has 16 amino acids. The DNA for the CDR3 is TGTGCCAGCAGCCCCAATAGCGGAGCGAACACCGGGGAGCTGTTTTTT. Its protein product is CASSPNSGANTGELFF.

V gene TRBV27 combines with J gene TRBJ1-2; no clear D gene. CDR1 is MNHEY, CDR2 SMNVEV, per germline (reference sequence). V lost 3 bases, J lost 7 bases, and 15 bases lay in between. The CDR3 runs to 14 residues. CDR3 nucleotides: TGTGCCAGCAGTTTCGCCCCGCTAGGAGCTGGCTACACCTTC. The encoded protein is CASSFAPLGAGYTF.

This clone has a handful of counts. This chain connects TRBV6-1 to TRBJ2-7; 10 nucleotides align to TRBD2. Germline assignment: CDR1 MNHNS and CDR2 SASEGT. This CDR3 comprises 14 residues. The ends lost 8 bases at V and 3 bases at J; junction bases unmatched: 7. CDR3 nucleotides: TGTGCCAGCTTGCCCCTAGCGGGAGACTACGAGCAGTACTTC. It translates to CASLPLAGDYEQYF.

The CDR3 bases are TGTGCCAGCACCCCCGGACCACTCGGGACCGGGGAGCTGTTTTTT. This encodes CASTPGPLGTGELFF. The chain is built from TRBV7-8 and TRBJ2-2; D remains ambiguous. This CDR3 is built from 15 residues. CDR1 and CDR2 from the germline V gene are SGHVS and FQNEAQ. V lost 7 bases and J lost 5, with 17 bases in between.

V is TRBV7-9 and J is TRBJ1-1; D not certain. The CDR3 consists of 13 residues. V was shortened by 5 bases and J by 8 bases, with 15 bases between the two germline ends. CDR1 and CDR2 from the germline V gene are SEHNR and FQNEAQ (reference sequence). The CDR3 spells CASSPRSETEAFF. CDR3 bases: TGTGCCAGCAGCCCTCGGTCCGAGACCGAAGCTTTCTTT.

The chain recombines TRBV9 with TRBJ2-5; the match to TRBD1 covers 8 bases. The CDR3 is made up of 14 amino acids. Germline values: CDR1 SGDLS, CDR2 YYNGEE. The ends lost 4 bases at V and 1 base at J; junction bases unmatched: 3. For the CDR3, the DNA is TGTGCCAGCAGCAAAACAGGGGGCCAAGAGACCCAGTACTTC. This gives the protein CASSKTGGQETQYF.

The chain combines TRBV2 with TRBJ2-5, with 11 nucleotides matching TRBD1. Near its end, the DNA agrees better with TRBJ2-7, so the J call may be wrong. Germline values: CDR1 SNHLY, CDR2 FYNNEI. The CDR3 sequence is 13 residues long. CDR3 DNA sequence: TGTGCCAGCACTGGACAGGGGGCGCGCGAGCAGTACTTC. It translates to CASTGQGAREQYF.

V and J are TRBV7-8 and TRBJ2-2, with 8 bases lining up with TRBD1. The junction had 11 bases not matched to a gene; V was cut back by 0 bases and J by 8 bases. The CDR3 sequence is 17 residues long. CDR1 and CDR2 (germline): SGHVS, FQNEAQ. In DNA, the CDR3 is TGTGCCAGCAGCTTAGCATGGCCAGGGGGCTCTAGGGGGGAGCTGTTTTTT. Its protein product is CASSLAWPGGSRGELFF.

The rearrangement joins TRBV11-2 to TRBJ2-5, with D perhaps TRBD1 or TRBD2 (5 bases each). This CDR3 spans 15 amino acids. Germline CDR1 SGHAT, CDR2 FQNNGV. Trimming cost V 5 bases and J 0 bases, with 13 bases left between them. The chain's CDR3 is CASSPGPTYQETQYF. CDR3 in DNA: TGTGCCAGCAGCCCGGGACCGACGTACCAAGAGACCCAGTACTTC.

As to this clone: The junction shows a germline mismatch at one end, possibly a read error. This chain connects TRBV7-9 to TRBJ2-3, with a possible D match to TRBD1 (6 bases). This CDR3 contains 15 residues. CDR1 and CDR2 from the germline V gene are SEHNR and FQNEAQ (reference sequence). The CDR3 protein is CAGSTRTEITDTQYF. The CDR3 DNA sequence: TGTGCCGGCAGCACCAGGACAGAGATCACAGATACGCAGTATTTT.

V usage is TRBV4-3 and J usage is TRBJ2-1; TRBD2 agrees at 10 bases. Germline CDR1 reads LGHNA; CDR2 reads YSLEER. This CDR3 comprises 16 residues. V was clipped by 1 base and J by 12 bases; unmatched bases: 12. The CDR3, as DNA: TGCGCCAGCAGCCAAGTGGCGCTAGCGGGAGAAGAGGGGCAGTTCTTC. Protein: CASSQVALAGEEGQFF.

The CDR3: CAISDPRETYNEQFF. CDR3 nucleotide sequence: TGTGCCATCAGTGATCCGCGGGAGACCTACAATGAGCAGTTCTTC. The chain combines TRBV10-3 with TRBJ2-1; 7 bases fit TRBD2. CDR3 length: 15 residues. The germline V gene encodes CDR1 ENHRY and CDR2 SYGVKD. Losses at the gene ends were 3 bases for V and 2 bases for J; bases not matched to a gene: 4.

The chain recombines TRBV6-6 with TRBJ1-5; 7 bases line up with TRBD1. V dropped 4 bases and J dropped 6; count of bases not matched to a gene: 6. The CDR3 sequence is 14 residues long. The V gene's germline CDR1 is MNHNY and CDR2 SVGAGI (reference sequence). The CDR3, as DNA: TGTGCCAGCAGTTCCACAGGGGCGGGTCAGCCCCAGCATTTT. Translated, it gives CASSSTGAGQPQHF.

This chain joins TRBV10-3 and TRBJ2-1, with 7 bases that match TRBD1. The CDR3 sequence is 14 residues long. Germline trimming cut 7 bases from V and 2 bases from J; bases unmatched to any gene: 5. Germline values: CDR1 ENHRY, CDR2 SYGVKD. The CDR3 region has the DNA TGTGCCATCACGGCAGGGGGAACCTACAATGAGCAGTTCTTC. As protein: CAITAGGTYNEQFF.

This clone was found once. V is TRBV29-1 and J is TRBJ2-1; 7 positions agree with TRBD2. Germline V gives CDR1 SQVTM, CDR2 ANQGSEA. This CDR3 is built from 14 residues. V lost 3 bases to trimming and J lost 0 bases; unmatched junction nucleotides: 2. The CDR3 bases are TGCAGCGTTGACCTAGCGGCCTCCTACAATGAGCAGTTCTTC. This gives the protein CSVDLAASYNEQFF.